The 26 T cell receptor beta chains in this list originate from one sample, sequenced in a study of T cells in Graves' hyperthyroidism and ophthalmopathy. The investigators amplified TCR beta CDR3 regions from RNA transcripts. HTBI primers were used for first-round RT-PCR of the TCR CDR3. One entry per CDR3 protein, called by TCRdb with MiXCR from the multiplex PCR reads. This sample has around 530,000 distinct CDR3 sequences, with 17% found just once. The sample was blood. The receptors originated from a woman under 30 with Graves' ophthalmopathy.

The genes are TRBV14 and TRBJ2-1; 10 bases align to TRBD2. CDR1 is SGHDN and CDR2 is FVKESK in the germline V gene. This CDR3 spans 14 amino acids. J was trimmed by 9 bases and V by 2 bases; bases with no gene match: 4. DNA of the CDR3: TGTGCCAGCAGCCAACTAGCGGGGGCGGGTGAGCAGTTCTTC. This translates into CASSQLAGAGEQFF.

This clonotype was picked up many times. This chain joins TRBV18 and TRBJ2-4; unclear D gene. This CDR3 comprises 15 residues. V was pared by 4 bases and J by 0 bases, with 10 bases between. Germline V lookup: CDR1 KGHSH, CDR2 LQKENI. The CDR3 loop is CASSLRTAAKNIQYF. The CDR3 DNA is TGTGCCAGCTCACTACGGACGGCAGCCAAAAACATTCAGTACTTC.

This clonotype was counted ten times or more. The genes are TRBV20-1 and TRBJ1-4; D is unclear. CDR3 length equals 12 residues. Germline V lookup: CDR1 DFQATT, CDR2 SNEGSKA (reference sequence). The germline V and J ends were trimmed by 6 bases and 8 bases, with 13 bases remaining between them. CDR3 region: CSASHRGEKLFF. The CDR3 DNA reads TGCAGTGCAAGTCATAGAGGGGAAAAACTGTTTTTT.

There are many counts of this clonotype. The rearrangement joins TRBV5-1 to TRBJ2-3; D may be TRBD2 (6 bases). The CDR3 is 15 amino acids. Germline lookup yields CDR1 SGHRS and CDR2 YFSETQ. V gave up 1 base and J gave up 3 bases, with 12 bases separating them. CDR3 loop: CASSLSGSVTDTQYF. In DNA, the CDR3 is TGCGCCAGCAGCTTGAGCGGGTCGGTGACAGATACGCAGTATTTT.

Here the CDR3 DNA reads TGTGCCAGCAGTTCCCGCTTAATAAGGACAGGGGGTAAAGTTGAAGCTTTCTTT. Protein sequence: CASSSRLIRTGGKVEAFF. The V and J genes are TRBV28 and TRBJ1-1, with TRBD1 identical over 10 bases. V was pared by 4 bases and J by 7 bases, with 18 bases of the junction left unmatched. The germline gives CDR1 MDHEN, CDR2 SYDVKM. CDR3 length: 18 amino acids.

V usage is TRBV30 and J usage is TRBJ1-5, with D possibly matching TRBD1 (6 bases). This CDR3 comprises 12 residues. From germline, CDR1 is GTSNPN and CDR2 SVGIG (reference sequence). The germline V and J ends were trimmed by 3 bases and 11 bases, with 14 bases remaining between them. CDR3 residues: CAWSTKGESQHF. The CDR3 region has the DNA TGTGCCTGGAGCACAAAGGGGGAGTCCCAGCATTTT.

The chain links TRBV6-2 or TRBV6-3 to TRBJ2-3; 10 bases map to TRBD2. The V segment lost 7 bases and the J segment 9 bases; nucleotides outside the gene matches: 13. CDR1 is MNHEY and CDR2 is SVGEGT in the germline V gene. The length of the CDR3 is 15 residues. The CDR3 DNA sequence: TGTGCCAGCACCCCCCCAGCGGGGGGGTGGAACACGCAGTATTTT. The encoded protein is CASTPPAGGWNTQYF.

This clonotype was picked up many times. The V call is TRBV28, the J call TRBJ2-7; TRBD1 matches at 10 bases. Looked up from germline, CDR1 is MDHEN and CDR2 is SYDVKM. V trimming: 6 bases; J trimming: 3 bases; junction bases outside the gene matches: 11. There are 16 residues in the CDR3. The CDR3 reads CASRSPLGQGNYEQYF. CDR3 DNA sequence: TGTGCCAGCAGGAGCCCCCTGGGACAGGGGAACTACGAGCAGTACTTC.

This chain uses TRBV18 with TRBJ1-5, with 9 bases identical to TRBD1. The junction had 5 bases not matched to a gene; V was cut back by 0 bases and J by 5 bases. The CDR3 is made up of 16 amino acids. Germline loops: CDR1 KGHSH, CDR2 LQKENI. The CDR3 reads CASSPPGQGLYQPQHF. In DNA, the CDR3 is TGTGCCAGCTCACCACCGGGACAGGGCCTATATCAGCCCCAGCATTTT.

The chain uses TRBV4-1 and TRBJ2-1; 9 bases align to TRBD2. The CDR3 runs to 14 residues. After removal of 6 bases from V and 5 bases from J, the junction contained 5 bases not matched to a gene. Germline CDR1 MGHRA, CDR2 YSYEKL. CDR3 sequence: CASRIAGADNEQFF. The CDR3 nucleotides read TGCGCCAGCAGAATAGCGGGAGCCGACAATGAGCAGTTCTTC.

V usage is TRBV20-1 and J usage is TRBJ1-5; possible D gene TRBD1, 6 bases. The V and J ends lost 5 bases and 12 bases respectively, with 29 bases between them. The CDR3 extends over 16 amino acids. Per germline, CDR1 DFQATT and CDR2 SNEGSKA (reference sequence). CDR3 region: CSALPGTILGSTIQHF. CDR3 coding DNA: TGCAGTGCTCTCCCCGGGACAATACTAGGTTCGACAATCCAGCATTTT.

The chain employs TRBV19 and TRBJ2-7; D may be TRBD2 (7 bases). V lost 2 bases and J lost 3, with 14 bases in between. The germline gives CDR1 LNHDA, CDR2 SQIVND (reference sequence). This CDR3 is 15 amino acids long. CDR3 nucleotides: TGTGCCAGTAGTATATCGGGGGGCAGTATCTACGAGCAGTACTTC. It specifies CASSISGGSIYEQYF.

In its sample, this clonotype was seen many times. This chain joins TRBV15 and TRBJ2-1; TRBD2 aligns across 8 bases. Germline V gene lookup returns CDR1 LNHNV and CDR2 YYDKDF (reference sequence). The CDR3 consists of 14 residues. V was clipped by 8 bases and J by 3 bases; unmatched bases: 6. Here the CDR3 reads CATAGGESYNEQFF. The CDR3 DNA reads as TGTGCCACCGCGGGGGGAGAAAGCTACAATGAGCAGTTCTTC. Full variable domain (outside the CDR3, taken from reference TRBV15 and TRBJ2-1): DAMVIQNPRYQVTQFGKPVTLSCSQTLNHNVMYWYQQKSSQAPKLLFHYYDKDFNNEADTPDNFQSRRPNTSFCFLDIRSPGLGDTAMYLCATAGGESYNEQFFGPGTRLTVL.

The table lists this clonotype with many counts. The chain recombines TRBV28 with TRBJ2-7; D call uncertain. The V gene's germline CDR1 is MDHEN and CDR2 SYDVKM. Trimming stripped 6 bases from V and 2 bases from J, with 11 bases between. This CDR3 region has 13 residues. The CDR3 reads CASSSGRTYEQYF. CDR3 coding DNA: TGTGCCAGCAGCTCTGGACGGACCTACGAGCAGTACTTC. The variable domain in full, completed from reference TRBV28 and TRBJ2-7, reads DVKVTQSSRYLVKRTGEKVFLECVQDMDHENMFWYRQDPGLGLRLIYFSYDVKMKEKGDIPEGYSVSREKKERFSLILESASTNQTSMYLCASSSGRTYEQYFGPGTRLTVT.

This clonotype has a handful of counts. The rearrangement uses TRBV27 and TRBJ2-1; the match to TRBD2 covers 12 bases. Germline V gene data show CDR1 as MNHEY and CDR2 as SMNVEV (reference sequence). Germline trimming cut 4 bases from V and 7 bases from J; bases unmatched to any gene: 17. CDR3 length: 19 amino acids. The CDR3 protein is CASSWEGRLAGGRMNEQFF. Here the CDR3 DNA reads TGTGCCAGCAGTTGGGAGGGTAGGCTAGCGGGAGGGCGGATGAATGAGCAGTTCTTC.

The rearrangement joins TRBV20-1 to TRBJ2-7, with 8 positions matching TRBD1. CDR1 is DFQATT, CDR2 SNEGSKA, per germline (reference sequence). V lost 0 bases to trimming and J lost 0 bases; unmatched junction nucleotides: 16. CDR3 length: 19 residues. CDR3 loop: CSARDLDSRRDRSSYEQYF. As DNA, the CDR3 is TGCAGTGCTAGAGATCTAGATTCTCGTCGGGACAGGAGCTCCTACGAGCAGTACTTC.

This clonotype has at least ten counts. The chain combines TRBV28 with TRBJ1-5, with no clear D. The CDR3 totals 13 residues. Trimming removed 5 bases at V and 5 bases at J, with 10 bases between. Germline loops: CDR1 MDHEN, CDR2 SYDVKM. CDR3 DNA sequence: TGTGCCAGCAGTCTTCGGACCTATCAGCCCCAGCATTTT. This translates into CASSLRTYQPQHF.

The rearrangement joins TRBV4-3 to TRBJ1-5; no definite D call. Germline-derived CDR1 and CDR2 are LGHNA and YSLEER. There are 14 residues in the CDR3. Trimming left V 4 bases short and J 1 base short, with 8 bases between. This CDR3 reads CASSRLGSNQPQHF. The CDR3 DNA sequence: TGCGCCAGCAGCCGACTGGGGAGCAATCAGCCCCAGCATTTT.

This clonotype was counted at least ten times. V usage is TRBV24-1 and J usage is TRBJ2-2; tentative D call: TRBD1 (6 bases). This CDR3 has 17 amino acids. From germline, CDR1 is KGHDR and CDR2 SFDVKD. Deletions cut 0 bases from V and 0 bases from J, with 10 bases between. The CDR3 DNA reads TGTGCCACCAGTGATTTGAGGGACAAACCGAACACCGGGGAGCTGTTTTTT. Its translation is CATSDLRDKPNTGELFF.

This chain uses TRBV27 with TRBJ1-2; the D gene is possibly TRBD1 (6 bases). Trimming left V 4 bases short and J 0 bases short, with 21 bases between. The CDR3 is 18 amino acids. Looked up from germline, CDR1 is MNHEY and CDR2 is SMNVEV (reference sequence). CDR3: CASSSATGPGIPNYGYTF. The CDR3 bases are TGTGCCAGCAGTTCCGCGACAGGACCGGGGATCCCTAACTATGGCTACACCTTC.

The chain employs TRBV5-1 and TRBJ2-7, with TRBD1 matching 8 bases. Germline V gene data show CDR1 as SGHRS and CDR2 as YFSETQ. V gave up 2 bases and J gave up 4 bases; unmatched junction bases: 8. The CDR3 contains 15 residues. CDR3 DNA: TGCGCCAGCAGCTTAACCGGGACAGGTCATTACGAGCAGTACTTC. It encodes CASSLTGTGHYEQYF.

There are a few counts of this clonotype. A much bigger clone sits one base away, suggesting this may be a read error. V gene TRBV9 combines with J gene TRBJ2-7; D is unresolved. V lost 4 bases, J lost 2 bases, and 7 bases lay in between. Germline V gene data show CDR1 as SGDLS and CDR2 as YYNGEE. This CDR3 has 12 residues. CDR3 amino acids: CASSSNTYEQYF. Here the CDR3 DNA reads TGTGCCAGCAGCTCTAACACCTACGAGCAGTACTTC.

This clonotype was observed once. The chain uses TRBV20-1 and TRBJ1-2; 9 bases line up with TRBD1. Germline trimming cut 3 bases from V and 8 bases from J; bases unmatched to any gene: 10. The CDR3 contains 14 residues. The germline V gene encodes CDR1 DFQATT and CDR2 SNEGSKA (reference sequence). CDR3: CSARGTGKFGGYTF. In DNA form, the CDR3 reads TGCAGTGCTAGGGGGACAGGGAAGTTCGGGGGCTACACCTTC.

This clonotype has at least ten counts. The chain links TRBV6-1 to TRBJ1-2; D not certain. Trimming stripped 5 bases from V and 8 bases from J, with 18 bases between. The CDR3 contains 14 residues. Germline CDR1 MNHNS, CDR2 SASEGT. DNA for the CDR3: TGTGCCAGCAGTCCCGACCGAGGTCTAGGAGGCTACACCTTC. Translated: CASSPDRGLGGYTF.

The sample holds many counts of this clonotype. The chain employs TRBV6-1 and TRBJ1-2, with D perhaps TRBD1 (5 bases). Germline V gene data show CDR1 as MNHNS and CDR2 as SASEGT. The CDR3 contains 14 residues. Trimming stripped 5 bases from V and 4 bases from J, with 14 bases between. The CDR3 loop reads CASSLQVDGYGYTF. The CDR3 region has the DNA TGTGCCAGCAGTTTACAGGTTGATGGCTATGGCTACACCTTC.

CDR3 sequence reads: CSAGVGAADYNEQFF. CDR3 DNA: TGCAGTGCAGGAGTGGGGGCAGCAGACTACAATGAGCAGTTCTTC. The chain uses TRBV20-1 and TRBJ2-1; maybe TRBD1 (6 bases). CDR1 and CDR2 (germline): DFQATT, SNEGSKA (reference sequence). Trimming cost V 6 bases and J 3 bases, with 18 bases left between them. The CDR3 is 15 residues long.